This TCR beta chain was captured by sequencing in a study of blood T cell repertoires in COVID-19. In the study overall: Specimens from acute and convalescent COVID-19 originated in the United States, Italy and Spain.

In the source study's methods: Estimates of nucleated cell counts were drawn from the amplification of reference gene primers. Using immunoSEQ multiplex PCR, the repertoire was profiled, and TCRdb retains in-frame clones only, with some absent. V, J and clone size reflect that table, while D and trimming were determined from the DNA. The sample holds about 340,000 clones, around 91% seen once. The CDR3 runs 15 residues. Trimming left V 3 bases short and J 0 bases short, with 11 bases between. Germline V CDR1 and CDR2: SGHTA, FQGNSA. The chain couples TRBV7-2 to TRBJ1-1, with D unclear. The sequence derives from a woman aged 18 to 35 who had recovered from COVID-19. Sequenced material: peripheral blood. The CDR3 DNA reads TGTGCCAGCAGCTTGCCCACGGGGATGAACACTGAAGCTTTCTTT. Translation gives CASSLPTGMNTEAFF.